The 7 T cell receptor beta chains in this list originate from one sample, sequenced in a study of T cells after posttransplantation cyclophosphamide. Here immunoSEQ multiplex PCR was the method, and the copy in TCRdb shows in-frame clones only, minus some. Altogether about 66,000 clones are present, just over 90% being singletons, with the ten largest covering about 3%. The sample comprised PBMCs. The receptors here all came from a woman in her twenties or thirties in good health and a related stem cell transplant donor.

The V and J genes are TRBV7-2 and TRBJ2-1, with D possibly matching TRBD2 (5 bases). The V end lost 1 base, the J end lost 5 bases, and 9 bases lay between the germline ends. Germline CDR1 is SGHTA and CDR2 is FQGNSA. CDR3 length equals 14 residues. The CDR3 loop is CASSLVAGDNEQFF. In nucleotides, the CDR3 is TGTGCCAGCAGCTTAGTTGCCGGGGACAATGAGCAGTTCTTC.

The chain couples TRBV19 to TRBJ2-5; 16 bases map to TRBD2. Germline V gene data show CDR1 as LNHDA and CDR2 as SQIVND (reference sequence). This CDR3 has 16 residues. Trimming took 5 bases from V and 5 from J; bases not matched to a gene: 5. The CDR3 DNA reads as TGTGCCAGTAGTCCTCCGGGACTAGCGGGGGGGGAGACCCAGTACTTC. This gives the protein CASSPPGLAGGETQYF.

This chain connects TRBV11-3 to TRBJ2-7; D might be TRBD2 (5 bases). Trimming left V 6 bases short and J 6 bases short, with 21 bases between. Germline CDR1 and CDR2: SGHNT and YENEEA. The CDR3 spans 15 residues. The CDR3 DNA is TGTGCCAGCAGTAAATCGTTCGGGGAGCTTTCCGAGCAGTACTTC. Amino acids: CASSKSFGELSEQYF.

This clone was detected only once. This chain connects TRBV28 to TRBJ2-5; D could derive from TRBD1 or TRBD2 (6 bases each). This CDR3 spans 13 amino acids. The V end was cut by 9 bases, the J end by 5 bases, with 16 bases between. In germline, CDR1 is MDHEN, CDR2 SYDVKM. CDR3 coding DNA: TGTGCCAGTATGTGGGGGGCGCGGGAGACCCAGTACTTC. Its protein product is CASMWGARETQYF.

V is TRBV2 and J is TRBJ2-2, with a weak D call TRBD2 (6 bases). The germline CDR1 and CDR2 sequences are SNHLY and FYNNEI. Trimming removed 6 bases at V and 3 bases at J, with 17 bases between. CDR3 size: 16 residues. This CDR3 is CASRSGSGLYTGELFF. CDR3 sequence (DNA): TGTGCCAGCAGGAGCGGCAGCGGGCTCTACACCGGGGAGCTGTTTTTT.

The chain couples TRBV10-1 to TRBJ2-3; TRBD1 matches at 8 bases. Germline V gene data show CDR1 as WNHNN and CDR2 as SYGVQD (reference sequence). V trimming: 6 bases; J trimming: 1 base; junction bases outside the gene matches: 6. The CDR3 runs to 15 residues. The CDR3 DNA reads TGCGCCAGCAGCCGACAGGGGACAGGCACAGATACGCAGTATTTT. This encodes CASSRQGTGTDTQYF.

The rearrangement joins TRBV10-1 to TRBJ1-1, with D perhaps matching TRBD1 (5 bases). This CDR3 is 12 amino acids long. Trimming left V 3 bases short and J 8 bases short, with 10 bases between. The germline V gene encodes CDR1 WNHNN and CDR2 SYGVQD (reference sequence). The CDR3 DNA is TGCGCCAGCAGTGATGGGGCGGCGGAAGCTTTCTTT. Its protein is CASSDGAAEAFF.